Presented here are 20 T cell receptor beta chains from one specimen sequenced in a study of cytomegalovirus exposure and HLA in healthy donors. Researchers ran the PCR with 60 Vbeta and 13 Jbeta primers. Profiled with immunoSEQ multiplex PCR; TCRdb holds only in-frame clones, not every one. The listing records over 100,000 clones. Sample: PBMCs. The source is a woman in her thirties or forties in good health and CMV-seropositive.

DNA of the CDR3: TGTGCCATCTCTAGCTTGACAGGGGAACCCTACGAGCAGTACTTC. Protein product: CAISSLTGEPYEQYF. The V and J genes are TRBV10-3 and TRBJ2-7, with 8 bases fitting TRBD1. Germline V CDR1 and CDR2: ENHRY, SYGVKD. CDR3 length equals 15 residues. Trimming cost V 8 bases and J 2 bases; bases outside gene matches: 11.

In DNA form, the CDR3 reads TGTGCCAGCAGCGGAGACAGGGGAACAGATACGCAGTATTTT. This codes for CASSGDRGTDTQYF. This chain uses TRBV5-6 with TRBJ2-3; 8 bases map to TRBD1. The CDR3 sequence is 14 residues long. From germline, CDR1 is SGHDT and CDR2 YYEEEE. J gave up 3 bases and V 4 bases, and 4 bases lay outside the gene matches.

The V gene is TRBV6-1, the J gene TRBJ2-1; 14 bases are a match to TRBD2. This CDR3 has 17 residues. V lost 4 bases to trimming and J lost 8 bases; unmatched junction nucleotides: 10. Per the germline V gene, CDR1 is MNHNS and CDR2 is SASEGT. The CDR3 nucleotides are TGTGCCAGCAGTGGTTATAGGACTAGCGGGAGGAAGGATGAGCAGTTCTTC. Protein sequence: CASSGYRTSGRKDEQFF.

The chain has TRBV7-2 and TRBJ1-1; maybe TRBD1 (5 bases). From germline, CDR1 is SGHTA and CDR2 FQGNSA. The CDR3 extends over 15 amino acids. The germline V and J ends were trimmed by 4 bases and 0 bases, with 12 bases remaining between them. The CDR3 here is CASSSQPTVNTEAFF. In nucleotides, the CDR3 is TGTGCCAGCAGCTCCCAGCCGACAGTGAACACTGAAGCTTTCTTT.

The chain joins TRBV9 to TRBJ1-3; no firm D call. The CDR3 is made up of 17 amino acids. Per the germline V gene, CDR1 is SGDLS and CDR2 is YYNGEE. Trimming took 0 bases from V and 1 from J, leaving 14 bases between them. Here the CDR3 DNA reads TGTGCCAGCAGCGTAGACCCTGGGCCTCCGTCTGGAAACACCATATATTTT. Its translation is CASSVDPGPPSGNTIYF.

The chain joins TRBV19 to TRBJ2-2; maybe TRBD2 (5 bases). The CDR3 totals 16 residues. V was pared by 5 bases and J by 1 base, with 14 bases between. The germline gives CDR1 LNHDA, CDR2 SQIVND (reference sequence). This CDR3 reads CASSLFGAENTGELFF. The DNA of the CDR3 is TGTGCCAGTAGTCTGTTCGGAGCGGAGAACACCGGGGAGCTGTTTTTT.

The chain is built from TRBV6-5 and TRBJ2-7; D ambiguous. The germline gives CDR1 MNHEY, CDR2 SVGAGI. The CDR3 extends over 13 amino acids. V lost 2 bases and J 7 bases, leaving 12 bases between the germline ends. The CDR3 here is CASSYRTFGEQYF. The CDR3 bases are TGTGCCAGCAGTTACAGAACTTTCGGGGAGCAGTACTTC.

DNA for the CDR3: TGTGCCAGCAGCGTATCCTCCGGGACTAGCGGGGAGCTGTTTTTT. Translating it yields CASSVSSGTSGELFF. This rearrangement joins TRBV9 to TRBJ2-2; 8 bases align to TRBD2. The CDR3 spans 15 residues. The germline V gene has CDR1 SGDLS and CDR2 YYNGEE. Trimming removed 1 base from V and 7 bases from J; junction bases left unmatched: 6. The variable domain in full, with the rest retrieved from reference TRBV9 and TRBJ2-2, is DSGVTQTPKHLITATGQRVTLRCSPRSGDLSVYWYQQSLDQGLQFLIQYYNGEERAKGNILERFSAQQFPDLHSELNLSSLELGDSALYFCASSVSSGTSGELFFGEGSRLTVL.

As regards this clone: Other nucleotide sequences from this sample produce the same CDR3. The chain uses TRBV27 and TRBJ2-7; TRBD1 agrees at 12 bases. The V and J ends lost 3 bases and 7 bases, in that order; junction bases with no gene match: 4. Looked up from germline, CDR1 is MNHEY and CDR2 is SMNVEV (reference sequence). The CDR3 contains 14 residues. The CDR3 spells CASSLGQGAREQYF. Here the CDR3 DNA reads TGTGCCAGCAGTTTGGGACAGGGGGCGCGTGAGCAGTACTTC.

The rearrangement joins TRBV25-1 to TRBJ2-7, with 8 positions matching TRBD1. Germline V gene sequence: CDR1 MGHDK, CDR2 SYGVNS. With 5 bases clipped from V and 5 bases from J, the junction kept 5 bases outside the gene matches. The CDR3 is made up of 13 amino acids. The CDR3 coding sequence is TGTGCCAGCAGTCCACAGGGGGACAACGAGCAGTACTTC. This encodes CASSPQGDNEQYF.

The J gene is TRBJ2-7, the V gene TRBV28; a possible D gene is TRBD1 (6 bases). The CDR3 sequence is 12 residues long. Germline V lookup: CDR1 MDHEN, CDR2 SYDVKM. The germline V and J ends were trimmed by 6 bases and 6 bases, with 12 bases remaining between them. CDR3 nucleotide sequence: TGTGCCAGCAGCTTACAGGGTGGCGAGCAGTACTTC. Translation: CASSLQGGEQYF.

The chain carries TRBV7-6 and TRBJ1-5; D is uncertain. CDR1 and CDR2 (germline): SGHVS, FNYEAQ. The CDR3 sequence is 14 residues long. With 5 bases removed from V and 3 bases from J, the gap between germline ends came to 11 bases. The CDR3 region has the DNA TGTGCCAGCAGCCCCGCAGGTTACAATCAGCCCCAGCATTTT. Amino acid sequence: CASSPAGYNQPQHF.

The chain carries TRBV7-3 and TRBJ2-1; D gene unclear. CDR3 size: 14 residues. Trimming removed 6 bases at V and 4 bases at J, with 13 bases between. Germline V lookup: CDR1 SGHTA, CDR2 FQGTGA. CDR3 sequence: CASSPEVSYNEQFF. The DNA for the CDR3 is TGTGCCAGCAGTCCAGAGGTCTCGTACAATGAGCAGTTCTTC.

The chain carries TRBV6-1 and TRBJ1-2; 7 nucleotides match TRBD1. The CDR3 has 15 residues. CDR1 MNHNS and CDR2 SASEGT come from the germline V gene. V gave up 3 bases and J gave up 4 bases; unmatched junction bases: 8. CDR3 bases: TGTGCCAGCAGTGAGTCAGGGGGACTCTTCTATGGCTACACCTTC. Translation: CASSESGGLFYGYTF.

The chain couples TRBV28 to TRBJ2-5; 12 bases fit TRBD2. Germline V gives CDR1 MDHEN, CDR2 SYDVKM. CDR3 size: 16 residues. J was trimmed by 5 bases and V by 5 bases; bases with no gene match: 9. CDR3 sequence reads: CASSPLILAGGETQYF. CDR3 sequence (DNA): TGTGCCAGCAGTCCCCTTATTCTAGCGGGAGGGGAGACCCAGTACTTC.

The gene calls are TRBV7-7 and TRBJ2-5, with 10 positions matching TRBD1. V shed 1 base and J 11 bases; nucleotides not matched to a gene: 7. The V gene's germline CDR1 is SSHAT and CDR2 FNYEAQ (reference sequence). The CDR3 runs to 14 residues. The CDR3 sequence is CASSLGQGAVEQYF. CDR3 in DNA: TGTGCCAGCAGCTTAGGACAGGGGGCAGTGGAGCAGTACTTC.

The chain employs TRBV19 and TRBJ2-7, with 8 bases identical to TRBD1. The CDR3 covers 13 residues. Germline assignment: CDR1 LNHDA and CDR2 SQIVND (reference sequence). With 6 bases clipped from V and 4 bases from J, the junction kept 5 bases outside the gene matches. CDR3: CASSPTGGYEQYF. In DNA form, the CDR3 reads TGTGCCAGTAGCCCTACAGGGGGATACGAGCAGTACTTC.

CDR3 sequence reads: CAAQTSGSPTDTQYF. The CDR3 nucleotides read TGTGCCGCCCAGACTAGCGGGAGCCCCACAGATACGCAGTATTTT. The J gene is TRBJ2-3, the V gene TRBV10-3, with 12 bases fitting TRBD2. Germline assignment: CDR1 ENHRY and CDR2 SYGVKD. The CDR3 has 15 amino acids. Trimming cost V 11 bases and J 2 bases; bases outside gene matches: 8.

The chain recombines TRBV6-5 with TRBJ2-6; no reliable D call. CDR1 is MNHEY, CDR2 SVGAGI, per germline. V gave up 0 bases and J gave up 0 bases, with 6 bases separating them. CDR3 length equals 16 residues. The CDR3 coding sequence is TGTGCCAGCAGTTACTCGTCCTTCTCTGGGGCCAACGTCCTGACTTTC. It yields the protein CASSYSSFSGANVLTF.

The V gene is TRBV19, the J gene TRBJ1-5; no clear D gene. The CDR3 spans 21 residues. Looked up from germline, CDR1 is LNHDA and CDR2 is SQIVND (reference sequence). V lost 0 bases and J 2 bases, leaving 26 bases between the germline ends. CDR3 sequence: CASSIDPSDFSGVIGNQPQHF. The CDR3 nucleotides read TGTGCCAGTAGTATAGATCCATCGGACTTTTCCGGGGTGATAGGCAATCAGCCCCAGCATTTT.